This TCR beta chain derives from a study of shared clonotypes between healthy human individuals. Germline V gives CDR1 LNHNV, CDR2 YYDKDF (reference sequence). The V end was cut by 0 bases, the J end by 5 bases, with 7 bases between. The CDR3 covers 13 residues. The method was immunoSEQ multiplex PCR; TCRdb's version includes in-frame clones alone and lacks a portion of them. The data contain over a million clones, approximately 98.5% of them singletons. The chain has TRBV15 and TRBJ2-5; no definite D call. The source of this sequence is a man younger than 40 in good health. Sequencing used naive CD4+ T cells sorted from blood. The subset denotes: CD45RA+ positively selected. The CDR3 DNA reads as TGTGCCACCAGCAGAGATAGTAAGGAGACCCAGTACTTC. Translation: CATSRDSKETQYF.